The clone carrying this T cell receptor beta chain appeared a few times. The antigen remains undetermined. The CDR3 covers 17 residues. With 5 bases removed from V and 3 bases from J, the gap between germline ends came to 22 bases. Germline-derived CDR1 and CDR2 are SEHNR and FQNEAQ (reference sequence). RNA transcripts provided the template for amplifying TCR beta CDR3 regions. An opening RT-PCR round employed HTBI primers and preceded a second-round multiplex PCR. Each CDR3 protein is one row after TCRdb ran MiXCR on the multiplex PCR reads. The table includes roughly 700,000 distinct CDR3 sequences, around 40% detected once. These data are taken from a study of Graves' ophthalmopathy and Graves' hyperthyroidism. Broader study findings: In blood appeared most of the expanded thyroid clonotypes whose frequency exceeded 0.001.

Those donors who had ophthalmopathy presented with moderate-to-severe activity, a CAS of ≥3, a NOSPECS of ≥4 and a duration under 3 months. Patients with other autoimmune diseases, uncontrolled infections, pregnancy or lactation were excluded. This clonotype originated in an adult man with Graves' ophthalmopathy. Material: peripheral blood. The chain recombines TRBV7-9 with TRBJ1-2; possibly TRBD1 for D (5 bases). The CDR3 spells CASSKKRGDSFDYGYTF. Written as DNA, the CDR3 is TGTGCCAGCAGCAAAAAGAGGGGCGACTCTTTCGACTATGGCTACACCTTC.